A selection of T cell receptor beta chains follows, all from one sample in a study of regulatory T cells in long-lasting Graves disease. TCRdb called the multiplex PCR reads again in MiXCR, with one record for every CDR3 protein. The sample holds about 470,000 distinct CDR3 sequences, 20% to 25% seen once. Source: peripheral blood mononuclear cells (PBMCs), taken when the disease was refractory, from a patient treated with antithyroid drugs. These receptor sequences come from a female donor with Graves disease. CDR3s include the opening cysteine and the closing phenylalanine or tryptophan. D genes are given only for firm matches. Size values are once, few and many counts, or a class for expanded clones, and some rows have none.

J gene | clone size | V gene | D gene | CDR3 DNA | CDR3 protein
TRBJ2-5 | many | TRBV9 | TRBD2 | TGTGCCAGCAATCAGGGCGGGGGACAAGAGACCCAGTACTTC | CASNQGGGQETQYF
TRBJ2-7 | . | TRBV7-2 | TRBD1 | TGTGCCAGCAGCTTAGCCCCGGGACAGGGTTACGGGCAGTACTTC | CASSLAPGQGYGQYF
TRBJ2-5 | many | TRBV7-9 | . | TGTGCCAGCAGCCCCCCCGAAGAGACCCAGTACTTC | CASSPPEETQYF
TRBJ2-7 | many | TRBV29-1 | . | TGCAGCGTAGGCGAGGGGTACGAGCAGTACTTC | CSVGEGYEQYF
TRBJ2-7 | many | TRBV15 | . | TGTGCCACCAGCGGGGACCGTCACTCGGAGCAGTACTTC | CATSGDRHSEQYF
TRBJ1-2 | many | TRBV12-3/TRBV12-4 | . | TGTGCCAGCAGCTCGACTTGGAAGACCCACTACACCTTC | CASSSTWKTHYTF
TRBJ1-4 | few | TRBV11-2 | . | TGTGCCAGCACCACTAGCCGGTGGGGTGGGACTAATGAAAAACTGTTTTTT | CASTTSRWGGTNEKLFF
TRBJ2-5 | once | TRBV13 | TRBD2 | TGTGCCAGCAGCACTCGCCAATCACTAGCGGGAGAACTCCAAGAGACCCAGTACTTC | CASSTRQSLAGELQETQYF
TRBJ2-2 | . | TRBV2 | . | TGTGCCAGCAGTGGTGCAGACAACACCGGGGAGCTGTTTTTT | CASSGADNTGELFF
TRBJ2-7 | many | TRBV12-3/TRBV12-4 | . | TGTGCCAGCAGCCCGGGACGGATCTACGAGCAGTACTTC | CASSPGRIYEQYF
TRBJ2-7 | many | TRBV28 | TRBD2 | TGTGCCAGCAGAAGCAGCGGGACGATTTACGAGCAGTACTTC | CASRSSGTIYEQYF
TRBJ1-5 | . | TRBV7-8 | TRBD1 | TGTGCCAGCAGCTTAGATCGGACAGGCGCTCAGCCCCAGCATTTT | CASSLDRTGAQPQHF
TRBJ2-5 | many | TRBV28 | TRBD1 | TGTGCCAGCAGTTTAACCGGGACAGGGGAAAAAGAGACCCAGTACTTC | CASSLTGTGEKETQYF
TRBJ1-1 | few | TRBV6-9 | TRBD1 | TGTGCCAGCAGTTACCAGCGACAGGGGGCTTCTGAAGCTTTCTTT | CASSYQRQGASEAFF
TRBJ1-5 | many | TRBV6-1 | . | TGTGCCAGCAGTGTTCAGGGGTTTCAGCCCCAGCATTTT | CASSVQGFQPQHF
TRBJ1-4 | . | TRBV20-1 | . | TGCAGTGCTAGTAGTCTCCAGGGTGATGAAAAACTGTTTTTT | CSASSLQGDEKLFF
TRBJ1-1 | many | TRBV6-1 | . | TGTGCCAGCAGGGAACCGGGGGCGCACACTGAAGCTTTCTTT | CASREPGAHTEAFF
TRBJ1-2 | many | TRBV2 | TRBD1 | TGTGCCAGCACCTTGACAGGGGCGGGCTACACCTTC | CASTLTGAGYTF
TRBJ2-2 | many | TRBV29-1 | . | TGCAGCGTTTTTGGACACACCGGGGAGCTGTTTTTT | CSVFGHTGELFF
TRBJ2-7 | . | TRBV10-3 | . | TGTGCCATCAGTGATAGCCGGTTTGTCTACGAGCAGTACTTC | CAISDSRFVYEQYF
TRBJ2-7 | once | TRBV9 | TRBD1 | TGTGCCAGCAGCGTAGGAGCAGGACAGGGGGCTCAGGGTCAGTACTTC | CASSVGAGQGAQGQYF
TRBJ2-2 | . | TRBV28 | TRBD1 | TGTGCCAGCAGTTTACTAGACAGGGCTTTAACCGGGGAGCTGTTTTTT | CASSLLDRALTGELFF
TRBJ2-7 | many | TRBV6-1 | . | TGTGCCAGCAGGAAAGATTTGCCTAGCGAGCAGTACTTC | CASRKDLPSEQYF
TRBJ1-2 | many | TRBV29-1 | TRBD1 | TGCAGCGCCGAGCCCGGGACAGGGGTTGATGGCTACACCTTC | CSAEPGTGVDGYTF
TRBJ2-1 | . | TRBV7-7 | . | TGTGCTAGCAGCTCCGGGCCTAGTGCAGACAATGAGCAGTTCTTC | CASSSGPSADNEQFF
TRBJ2-2 | many | TRBV2 | . | TGTGCCAGCAGTGAACTACGTTGGGGCACCGGGGAGCTGTTTTTT | CASSELRWGTGELFF
TRBJ2-4 | . | TRBV5-1 | TRBD1 | TGCGCCAGCAGCTTCGAGACAGGGGGCGCGAACATTCAGTACTTC | CASSFETGGANIQYF
TRBJ2-5 | . | TRBV7-7 | . | TGTGCTAGCAGCTCCACAGGGGAGGGAGAGACCCAGTACTTC | CASSSTGEGETQYF
TRBJ2-2 | . | TRBV28 | . | TGTGCCAGCAGTCCACATCATGATCACACCGGGGAGCTGTTTTTT | CASSPHHDHTGELFF
TRBJ2-2 | . | TRBV3-1 | . | TGTGCCAGCAGCCAAGATAAGGTTTTGAGAATCCCCGGGGAGCTGTTTTTT | CASSQDKVLRIPGELFF
TRBJ2-1 | . | TRBV20-1 | TRBD2 | TGCAGTGCTAGAGATGTGGGGGGGTCATACAATGAGCAGTTCTTC | CSARDVGGSYNEQFF
TRBJ2-7 | . | TRBV20-1 | TRBD1 | TGCAGTGCTAGACCCGGGACAGGGAACTACGAGCAGTACTTC | CSARPGTGNYEQYF
TRBJ2-1 | many | TRBV27 | TRBD1 | TGTGCCACCAAGGGGTACAGGGGGGTCCGGACTGAGCAGTTCTTC | CATKGYRGVRTEQFF
TRBJ2-5 | many | TRBV7-8 | . | TGTGCCAGCAGCTTAACAGGGCGCAAAGAGACCCAGTACTTC | CASSLTGRKETQYF
TRBJ2-7 | many | TRBV11-1 | . | TGTGCCAGCAGCCCGAGGAACTCCGGGACCTACGAGCAGTACTTC | CASSPRNSGTYEQYF
TRBJ1-3 | few | TRBV7-9 | TRBD1 | TGTGCCAGCAGCTTCTACATGACAGGGGGCGGAAACACCATATATTTT | CASSFYMTGGGNTIYF
TRBJ2-1 | . | TRBV2 | TRBD1 | TGTGCCAGCAGTGTTGACAGGGGGTATTTCTTC | CASSVDRGYFF
TRBJ2-5 | many | TRBV6-2/TRBV6-3 | TRBD1 | TGTGCCAGCACCGCGGCGACAGGGTTCGGGGAGACCCAGTACTTC | CASTAATGFGETQYF
TRBJ2-5 | many | TRBV7-2 | . | TGTGCCAGCAGCTTAATTGCGCAAGGGGGGACCCAGTACTTC | CASSLIAQGGTQYF
TRBJ1-2 | many | TRBV20-1 | . | TGCAGTGCTATTAGCGGCTACACCTTC | CSAISGYTF
TRBJ1-1 | many | TRBV6-1 | . | TGTGCCAGCAGTGAATGGGGTGTGAACACTGAAGCTTTCTTT | CASSEWGVNTEAFF
TRBJ2-2 | many | TRBV12-3/TRBV12-4 | . | TGTGCCAGCAGTCCAGACTCCTGGGGGACCGGGGAGCTGTTTTTT | CASSPDSWGTGELFF
TRBJ2-5 | many | TRBV12-5 | TRBD1 | TGTGCTAGTGGGATGACAGGGCTGCAGACCCAGTACTTC | CASGMTGLQTQYF
TRBJ2-1 | many | TRBV28 | . | TGTGCCAGCGGGGCGGTGGGCTACAATGAGCAGTTCTTC | CASGAVGYNEQFF
TRBJ2-2 | many | TRBV9 | . | TGTGCCAGCAGCGTAGGGGGTTGGGGCACCGGGGAGCTGTTTTTT | CASSVGGWGTGELFF
TRBJ1-1 | . | TRBV19 | . | TGTGCCAGTACCTTAGAAGGAGTCACTGAAGCTTTCTTT | CASTLEGVTEAFF
TRBJ2-5 | many | TRBV6-1 | TRBD1 | TGTGCCAGCAGTCTCGGACAGGGCGGGGAGACCCAGTACTTC | CASSLGQGGETQYF
TRBJ1-1 | many | TRBV7-3 | . | TGTGCCAGCAGCTATTTCAGGGCGATGAGGAACACTGAAGCTTTCTTT | CASSYFRAMRNTEAFF
TRBJ2-7 | few | TRBV9 | . | TGTGCCAGCAGCGTAGTCCCCTGGGATGAGCAGTACTTC | CASSVVPWDEQYF
TRBJ2-5 | . | TRBV5-1 | TRBD2 | TGCGCCAGCAGCCTGGACGGGAGGGAGACCCAGTACTTC | CASSLDGRETQYF
TRBJ2-4 | . | TRBV27 | . | TGTGCCAGCAGACAAACAGGGATGAAAAACATTCAGTACTTC | CASRQTGMKNIQYF
TRBJ2-5 | few | TRBV5-1 | TRBD1 | TGCGCCAGCAGCCTCGGACAGACAGGGGAGACCCAGTACTTC | CASSLGQTGETQYF
TRBJ2-5 | many | TRBV13 | TRBD2 | TGTGCCAGCAGTCCCCAATCGGTTCGGCGGGAGGCAACGGAGAAAGAGACCCAGTACTTC | CASSPQSVRREATEKETQYF
TRBJ1-4 | . | TRBV4-1 | . | TGCGCCAGCAGCCAAGTTTCAGGGGCCCTGGAAAAACTGTTTTTT | CASSQVSGALEKLFF
TRBJ2-7 | few | TRBV7-3 | TRBD1 | TGTGCCAGCAGCTTAACCCCGACAGGGGCGTACGAGCAGTACTTC | CASSLTPTGAYEQYF
TRBJ1-1 | many | TRBV12-3/TRBV12-4 | TRBD1 | TGTGCCAGCAGCCTCGGACAGGGGAAAACTGAAGCTTTCTTT | CASSLGQGKTEAFF